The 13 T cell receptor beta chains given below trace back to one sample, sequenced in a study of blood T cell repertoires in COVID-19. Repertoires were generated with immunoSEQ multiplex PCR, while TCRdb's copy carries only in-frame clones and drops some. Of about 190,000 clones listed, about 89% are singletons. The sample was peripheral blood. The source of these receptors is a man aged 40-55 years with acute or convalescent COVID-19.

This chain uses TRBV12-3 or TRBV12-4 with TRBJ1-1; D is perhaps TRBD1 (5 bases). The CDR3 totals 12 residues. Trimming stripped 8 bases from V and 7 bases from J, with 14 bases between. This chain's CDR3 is CASSLWGGEAFF. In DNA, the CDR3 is TGTGCCAGCTCCCTATGGGGGGGTGAAGCTTTCTTT.

CDR3 amino acids: CASSPSGGLARNEQFF. In DNA, the CDR3 is TGTGCCAGCAGCCCTAGCGGGGGGCTGGCCCGGAATGAGCAGTTCTTC. The rearrangement uses TRBV7-9 and TRBJ2-1, with 11 bases aligning to TRBD2. The germline V gene encodes CDR1 SEHNR and CDR2 FQNEAQ (reference sequence). This CDR3 contains 16 residues. Trimming at V came to 5 bases and at J to 7 bases, leaving 10 bases not matched to a gene. Variable domain in full (rest from reference TRBV7-9 and TRBJ2-1): DTGVSQNPRHKITKRGQNVTFRCDPISEHNRLYWYRQTLGQGPEFLTYFQNEAQLEKSRLLSDRFSAERPKGSFSTLEIQRTEQGDSAMYLCASSPSGGLARNEQFFGPGTRLTVL.

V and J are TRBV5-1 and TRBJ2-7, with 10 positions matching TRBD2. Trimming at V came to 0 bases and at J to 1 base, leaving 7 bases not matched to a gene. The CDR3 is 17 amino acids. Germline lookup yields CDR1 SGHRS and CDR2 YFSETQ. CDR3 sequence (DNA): TGCGCCAGCAGCTTGGGAGCGGGGGGGTTCCTTTCCTACGAGCAGTACTTC. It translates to CASSLGAGGFLSYEQYF.

The CDR3 region has the DNA TGTGCCAGCAGTTTCGCGGGACAGTTAAACTATGGCTACACCTTC. Its protein product is CASSFAGQLNYGYTF. The chain joins TRBV27 to TRBJ1-2, with TRBD1 matching over 7 bases. CDR3 size: 15 residues. With 3 bases clipped from V and 2 bases from J, the junction kept 6 bases outside the gene matches. CDR1 is MNHEY and CDR2 is SMNVEV in the germline V gene (reference sequence).

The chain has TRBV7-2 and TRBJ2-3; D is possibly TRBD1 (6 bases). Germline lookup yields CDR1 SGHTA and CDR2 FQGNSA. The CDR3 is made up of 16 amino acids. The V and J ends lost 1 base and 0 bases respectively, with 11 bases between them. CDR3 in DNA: TGTGCCAGCAGCTTAGAGGGGGTAGTAAGCACAGATACGCAGTATTTT. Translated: CASSLEGVVSTDTQYF.

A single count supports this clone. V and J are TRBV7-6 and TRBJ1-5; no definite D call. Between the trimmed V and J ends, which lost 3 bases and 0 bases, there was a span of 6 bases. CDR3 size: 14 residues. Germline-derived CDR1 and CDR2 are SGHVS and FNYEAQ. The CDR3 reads CASSLADSNQPQHF. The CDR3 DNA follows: TGTGCCAGCAGCTTGGCGGATAGCAATCAGCCCCAGCATTTT.

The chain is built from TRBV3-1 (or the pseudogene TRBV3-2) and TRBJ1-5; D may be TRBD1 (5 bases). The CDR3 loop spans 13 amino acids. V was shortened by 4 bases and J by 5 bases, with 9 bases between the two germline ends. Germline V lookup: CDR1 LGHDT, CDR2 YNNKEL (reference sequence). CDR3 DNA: TGTGCCAGCAGCCTGGGGGGGGATCAGCCCCAGCATTTT. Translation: CASSLGGDQPQHF.

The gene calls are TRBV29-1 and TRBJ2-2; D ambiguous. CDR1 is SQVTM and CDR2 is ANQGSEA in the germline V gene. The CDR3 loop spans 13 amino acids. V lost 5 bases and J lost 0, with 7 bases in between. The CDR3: CSVSGANTGELFF. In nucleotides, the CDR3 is TGCAGCGTTTCTGGAGCGAACACCGGGGAGCTGTTTTTT.

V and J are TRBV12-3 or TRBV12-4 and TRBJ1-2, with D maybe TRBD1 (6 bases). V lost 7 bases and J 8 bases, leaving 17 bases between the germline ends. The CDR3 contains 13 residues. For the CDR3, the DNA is TGTGCCAGCACCAATAGGGGGTTTAAGGGCTACACCTTC. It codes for CASTNRGFKGYTF.

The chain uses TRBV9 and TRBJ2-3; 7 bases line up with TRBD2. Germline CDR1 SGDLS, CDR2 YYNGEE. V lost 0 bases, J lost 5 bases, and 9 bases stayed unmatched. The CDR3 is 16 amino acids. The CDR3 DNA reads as TGTGCCAGCAGCGTAGTGGGAGCGGGGTTGTTAGATACGCAGTATTTT. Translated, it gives CASSVVGAGLLDTQYF.

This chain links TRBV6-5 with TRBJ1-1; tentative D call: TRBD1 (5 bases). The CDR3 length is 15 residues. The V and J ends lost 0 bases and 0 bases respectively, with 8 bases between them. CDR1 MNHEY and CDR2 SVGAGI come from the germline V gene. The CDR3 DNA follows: TGTGCCAGCAGTTACTCGGGGCTCATGAACACTGAAGCTTTCTTT. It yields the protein CASSYSGLMNTEAFF.

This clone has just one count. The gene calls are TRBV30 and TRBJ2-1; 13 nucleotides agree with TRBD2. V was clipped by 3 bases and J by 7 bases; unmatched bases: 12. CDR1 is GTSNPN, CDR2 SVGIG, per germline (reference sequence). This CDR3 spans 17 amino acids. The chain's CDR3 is CAWRELQGLAGNNEQFF. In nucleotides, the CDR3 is TGTGCCTGGAGAGAACTACAGGGACTAGCGGGGAATAATGAGCAGTTCTTC. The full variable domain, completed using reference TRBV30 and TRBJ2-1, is SQTIHQWPATLVQPVGSPLSLECTVEGTSNPNLYWYRQAAGRGLQLLFYSVGIGQISSEVPQNLSASRPQDRQFILSSKKLLLSDSGFYLCAWRELQGLAGNNEQFFGPGTRLTVL.

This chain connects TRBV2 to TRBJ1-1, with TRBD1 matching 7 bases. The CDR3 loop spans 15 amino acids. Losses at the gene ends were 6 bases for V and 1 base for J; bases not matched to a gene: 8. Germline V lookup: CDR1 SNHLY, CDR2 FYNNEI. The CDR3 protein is CASRGGGGQNTEAFF. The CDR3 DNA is TGTGCCAGCAGGGGCGGAGGGGGCCAGAACACTGAAGCTTTCTTT. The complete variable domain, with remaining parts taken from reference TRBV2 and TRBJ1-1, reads EPEVTQTPSHQVTQMGQEVILRCVPISNHLYFYWYRQILGQKVEFLVSFYNNEISEKSEIFDDQFSVERPDGSNFTLKIRSTKLEDSAMYFCASRGGGGQNTEAFFGQGTRLTVV.